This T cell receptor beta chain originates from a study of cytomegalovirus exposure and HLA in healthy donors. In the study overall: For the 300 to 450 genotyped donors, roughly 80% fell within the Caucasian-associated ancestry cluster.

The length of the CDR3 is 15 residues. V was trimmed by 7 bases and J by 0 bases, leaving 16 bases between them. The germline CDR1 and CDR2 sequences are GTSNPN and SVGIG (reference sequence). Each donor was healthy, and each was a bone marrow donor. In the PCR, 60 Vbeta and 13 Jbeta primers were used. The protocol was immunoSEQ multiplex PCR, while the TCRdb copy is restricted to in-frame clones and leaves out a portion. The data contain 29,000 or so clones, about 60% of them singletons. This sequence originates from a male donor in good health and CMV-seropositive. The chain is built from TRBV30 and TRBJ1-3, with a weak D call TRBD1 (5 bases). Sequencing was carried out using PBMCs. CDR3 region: CAYNRDFSSGNTIYF. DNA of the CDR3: TGTGCCTATAACCGGGACTTTAGCTCTGGAAACACCATATATTTT. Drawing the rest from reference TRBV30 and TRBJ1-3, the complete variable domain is SQTIHQWPATLVQPVGSPLSLECTVEGTSNPNLYWYRQAAGRGLQLLFYSVGIGQISSEVPQNLSASRPQDRQFILSSKKLLLSDSGFYLCAYNRDFSSGNTIYFGEGSWLTVV.